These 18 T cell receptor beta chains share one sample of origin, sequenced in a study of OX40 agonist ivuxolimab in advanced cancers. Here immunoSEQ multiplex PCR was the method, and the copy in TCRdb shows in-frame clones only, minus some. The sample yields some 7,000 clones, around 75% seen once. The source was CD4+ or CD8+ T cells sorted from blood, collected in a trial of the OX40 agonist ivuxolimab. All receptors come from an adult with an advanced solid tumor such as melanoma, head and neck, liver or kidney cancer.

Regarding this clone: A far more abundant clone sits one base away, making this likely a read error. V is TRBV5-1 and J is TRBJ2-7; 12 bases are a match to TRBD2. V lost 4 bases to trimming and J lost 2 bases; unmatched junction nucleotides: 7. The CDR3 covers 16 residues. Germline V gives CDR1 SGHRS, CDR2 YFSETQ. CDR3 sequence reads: CASSPGASGGAYEQYF. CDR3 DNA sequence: TGCGCCAGCAGCCCCGGGGCTAGCGGGGGGGCCTACGAGCAGTACTTC. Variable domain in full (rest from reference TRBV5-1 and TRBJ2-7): KAGVTQTPRYLIKTRGQQVTLSCSPISGHRSVSWYQQTPGQGLQFLFEYFSETQRNKGNFPGRFSGRQFSNSRSEMNVSTLELGDSALYLCASSPGASGGAYEQYFGPGTRLTVT.

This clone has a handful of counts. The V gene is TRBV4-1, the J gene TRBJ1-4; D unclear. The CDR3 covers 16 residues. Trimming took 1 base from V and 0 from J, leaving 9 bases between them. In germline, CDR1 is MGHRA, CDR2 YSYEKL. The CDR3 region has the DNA TGCGCCAGCAGCCAAGCAGGCGGAGCAACTAATGAAAAACTGTTTTTT. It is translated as CASSQAGGATNEKLFF.

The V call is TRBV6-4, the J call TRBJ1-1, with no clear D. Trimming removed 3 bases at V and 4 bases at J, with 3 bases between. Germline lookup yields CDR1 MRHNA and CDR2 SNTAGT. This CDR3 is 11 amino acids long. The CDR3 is CASSDGTEAFF. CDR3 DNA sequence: TGTGCCAGCAGTGATGGCACTGAAGCTTTCTTT.

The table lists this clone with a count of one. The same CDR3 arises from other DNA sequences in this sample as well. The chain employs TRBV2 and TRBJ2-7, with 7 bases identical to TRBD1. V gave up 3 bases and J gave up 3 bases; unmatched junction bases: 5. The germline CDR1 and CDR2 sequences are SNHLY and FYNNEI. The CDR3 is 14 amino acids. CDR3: CASSDGTEDYEQYF. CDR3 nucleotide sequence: TGTGCCAGCAGTGACGGGACAGAAGACTACGAGCAGTACTTC.

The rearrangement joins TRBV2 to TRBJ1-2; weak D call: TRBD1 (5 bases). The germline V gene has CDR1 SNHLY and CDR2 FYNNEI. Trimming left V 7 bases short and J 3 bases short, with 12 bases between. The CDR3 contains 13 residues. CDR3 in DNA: TGTGCCAGCAACAGTGGGGGGGACTATGGCTACACCTTC. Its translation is CASNSGGDYGYTF.

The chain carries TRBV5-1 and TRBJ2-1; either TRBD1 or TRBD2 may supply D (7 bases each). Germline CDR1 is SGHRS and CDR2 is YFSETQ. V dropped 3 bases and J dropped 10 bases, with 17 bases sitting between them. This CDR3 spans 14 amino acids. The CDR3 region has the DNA TGCGCCAGCAGCTGGGAGGGGGCGTCCCAAGAGCAGTTCTTC. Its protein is CASSWEGASQEQFF. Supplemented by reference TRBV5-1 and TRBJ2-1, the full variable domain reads KAGVTQTPRYLIKTRGQQVTLSCSPISGHRSVSWYQQTPGQGLQFLFEYFSETQRNKGNFPGRFSGRQFSNSRSEMNVSTLELGDSALYLCASSWEGASQEQFFGPGTRLTVL.

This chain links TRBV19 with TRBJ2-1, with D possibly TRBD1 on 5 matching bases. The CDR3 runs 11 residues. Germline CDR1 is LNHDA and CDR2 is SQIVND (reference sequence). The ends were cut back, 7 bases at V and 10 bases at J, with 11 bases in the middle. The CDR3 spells CASTQGIEQFF. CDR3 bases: TGTGCCAGTACTCAGGGTATCGAGCAGTTCTTC.

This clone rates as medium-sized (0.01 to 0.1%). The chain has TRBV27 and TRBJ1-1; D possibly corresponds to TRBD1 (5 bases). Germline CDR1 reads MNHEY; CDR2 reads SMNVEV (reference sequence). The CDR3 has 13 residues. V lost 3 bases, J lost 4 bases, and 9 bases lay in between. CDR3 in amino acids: CASSLGRFTEAFF. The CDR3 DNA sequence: TGTGCCAGCAGTTTGGGGCGGTTCACTGAAGCTTTCTTT.

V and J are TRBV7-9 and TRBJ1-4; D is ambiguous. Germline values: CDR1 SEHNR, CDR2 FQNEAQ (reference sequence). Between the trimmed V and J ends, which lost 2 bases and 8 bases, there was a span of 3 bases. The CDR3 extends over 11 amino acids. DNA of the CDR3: TGTGCCAGCAGCTTACAAGAAAAACTGTTTTTT. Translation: CASSLQEKLFF.

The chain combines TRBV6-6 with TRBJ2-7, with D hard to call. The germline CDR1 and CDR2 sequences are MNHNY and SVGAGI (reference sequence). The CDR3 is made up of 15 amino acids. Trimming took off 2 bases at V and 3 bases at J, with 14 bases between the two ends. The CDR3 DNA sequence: TGTGCCAGCAGTTACCTCCGGGCAGGCCACTACGAGCAGTACTTC. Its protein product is CASSYLRAGHYEQYF.

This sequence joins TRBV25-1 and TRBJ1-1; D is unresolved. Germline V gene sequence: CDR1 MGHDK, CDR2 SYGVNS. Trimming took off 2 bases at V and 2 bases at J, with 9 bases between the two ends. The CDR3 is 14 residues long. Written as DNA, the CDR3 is TGTGCCAGCAGTGAAGGAGGGCTTAACACTGAAGCTTTCTTT. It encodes CASSEGGLNTEAFF.

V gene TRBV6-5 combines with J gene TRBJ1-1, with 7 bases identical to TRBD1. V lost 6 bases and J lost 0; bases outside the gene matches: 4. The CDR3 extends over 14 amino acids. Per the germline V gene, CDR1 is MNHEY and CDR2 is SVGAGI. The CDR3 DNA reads TGTGCCAGCAGCCCACAGGGGATGAACACTGAAGCTTTCTTT. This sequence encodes CASSPQGMNTEAFF.

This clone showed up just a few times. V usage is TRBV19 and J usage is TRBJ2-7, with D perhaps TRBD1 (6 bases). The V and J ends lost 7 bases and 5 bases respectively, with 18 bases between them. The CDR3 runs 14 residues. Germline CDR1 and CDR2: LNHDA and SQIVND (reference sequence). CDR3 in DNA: TGTGCCAGTACCCAACAGGGAAGGGTACACGAGCAGTACTTC. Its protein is CASTQQGRVHEQYF.

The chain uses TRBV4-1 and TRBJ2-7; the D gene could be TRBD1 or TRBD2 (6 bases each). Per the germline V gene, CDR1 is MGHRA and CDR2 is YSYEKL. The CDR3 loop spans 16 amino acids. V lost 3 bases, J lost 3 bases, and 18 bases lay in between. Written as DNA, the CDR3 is TGCGCCAGCAGCCATTTGGCAGGGGACTTATACTACGAGCAGTACTTC. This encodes CASSHLAGDLYYEQYF.

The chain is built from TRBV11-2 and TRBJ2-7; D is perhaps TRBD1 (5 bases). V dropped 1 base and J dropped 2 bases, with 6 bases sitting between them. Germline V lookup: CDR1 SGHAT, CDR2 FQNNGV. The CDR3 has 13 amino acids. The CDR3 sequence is CASSLGTTYEQYF. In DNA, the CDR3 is TGTGCCAGCAGCTTAGGGACAACCTACGAGCAGTACTTC.

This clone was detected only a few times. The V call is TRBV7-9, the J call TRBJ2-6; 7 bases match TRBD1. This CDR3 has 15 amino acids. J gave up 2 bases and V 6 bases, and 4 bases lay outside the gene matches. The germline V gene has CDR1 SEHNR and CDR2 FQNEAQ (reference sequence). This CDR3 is CASRSTGAGANVLTF. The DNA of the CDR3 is TGTGCCAGCAGATCAACAGGGGCTGGGGCCAACGTCCTGACTTTC.

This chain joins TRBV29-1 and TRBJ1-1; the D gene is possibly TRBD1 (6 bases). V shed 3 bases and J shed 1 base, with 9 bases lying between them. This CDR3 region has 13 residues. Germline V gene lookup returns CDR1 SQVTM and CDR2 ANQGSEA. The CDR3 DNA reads TGCAGCGTTGACCGGGGGCGGAACACTGAAGCTTTCTTT. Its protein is CSVDRGRNTEAFF.

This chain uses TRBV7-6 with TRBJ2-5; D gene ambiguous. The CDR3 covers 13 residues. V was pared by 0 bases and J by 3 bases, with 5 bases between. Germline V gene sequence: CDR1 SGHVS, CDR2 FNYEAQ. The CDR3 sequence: CASSLAWEETQYF. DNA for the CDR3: TGTGCCAGCAGCTTAGCGTGGGAAGAGACCCAGTACTTC. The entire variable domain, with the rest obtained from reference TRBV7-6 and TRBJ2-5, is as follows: GAGVSQSPRYKVTKRGQDVALRCDPISGHVSLYWYRQALGQGPEFLTYFNYEAQQDKSGLPNDRFSAERPEGSISTLTIQRTEQRDSAMYRCASSLAWEETQYFGPGTRLLVL.